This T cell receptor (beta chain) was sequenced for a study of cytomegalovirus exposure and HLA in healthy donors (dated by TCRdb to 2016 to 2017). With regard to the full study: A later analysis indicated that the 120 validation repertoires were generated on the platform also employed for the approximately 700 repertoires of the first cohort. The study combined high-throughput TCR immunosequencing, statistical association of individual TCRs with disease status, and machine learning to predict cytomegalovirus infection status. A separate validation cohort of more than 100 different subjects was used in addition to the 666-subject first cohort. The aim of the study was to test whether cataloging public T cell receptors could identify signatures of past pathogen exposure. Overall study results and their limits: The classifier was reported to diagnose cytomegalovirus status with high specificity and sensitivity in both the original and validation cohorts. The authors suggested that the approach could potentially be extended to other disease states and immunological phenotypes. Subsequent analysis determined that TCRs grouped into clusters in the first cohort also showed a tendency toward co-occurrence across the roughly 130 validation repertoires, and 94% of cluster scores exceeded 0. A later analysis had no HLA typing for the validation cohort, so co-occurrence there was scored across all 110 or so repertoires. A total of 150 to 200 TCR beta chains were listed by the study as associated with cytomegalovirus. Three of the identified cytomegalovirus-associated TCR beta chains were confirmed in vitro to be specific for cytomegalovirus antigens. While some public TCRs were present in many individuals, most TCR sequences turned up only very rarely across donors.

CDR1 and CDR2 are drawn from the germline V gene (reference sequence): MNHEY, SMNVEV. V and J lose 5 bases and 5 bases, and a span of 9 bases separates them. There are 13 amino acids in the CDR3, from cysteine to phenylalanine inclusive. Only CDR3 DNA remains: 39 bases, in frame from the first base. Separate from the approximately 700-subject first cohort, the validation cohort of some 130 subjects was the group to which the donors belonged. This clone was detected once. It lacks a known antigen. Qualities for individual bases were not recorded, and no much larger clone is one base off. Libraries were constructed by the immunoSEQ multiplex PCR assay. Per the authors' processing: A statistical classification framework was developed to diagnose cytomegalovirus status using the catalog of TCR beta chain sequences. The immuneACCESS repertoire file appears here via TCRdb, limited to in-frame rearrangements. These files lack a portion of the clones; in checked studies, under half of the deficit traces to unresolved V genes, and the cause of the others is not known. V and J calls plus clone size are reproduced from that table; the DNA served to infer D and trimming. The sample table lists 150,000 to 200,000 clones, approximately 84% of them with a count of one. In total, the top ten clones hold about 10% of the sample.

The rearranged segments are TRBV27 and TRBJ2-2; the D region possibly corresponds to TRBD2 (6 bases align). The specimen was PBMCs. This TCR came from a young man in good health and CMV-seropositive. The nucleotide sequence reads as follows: TGTGCCAGCAGTCCCGGGACTACCGGGGAGCTGTTTTTT. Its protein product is CASSPGTTGELFF.